The 21 T cell receptor beta chains presented below share a single source sample, sequenced in a study of T cell responses to AZD1222 COVID-19 vaccine. Clones were read by immunoSEQ multiplex PCR, and TCRdb kept only the in-frame ones, dropping some. The profile covers some 140,000 clones, with around 90% appearing a single time and about 3% taken by the ten largest. The sample here was peripheral blood, taken on day 0 of AZD1222 vaccination. These receptors were collected from an adult in good health.

The genes are TRBV7-2 and TRBJ1-4; the D gene is possibly TRBD1 (5 bases). In germline, CDR1 is SGHTA, CDR2 FQGNSA. This CDR3 is 14 amino acids long. Trimming stripped 2 bases from V and 3 bases from J, with 7 bases between. The CDR3 reads CASSLRGPNEKLFF. The CDR3, as DNA: TGTGCCAGCAGCTTAAGGGGACCTAATGAAAAACTGTTTTTT.

The genes are TRBV5-1 and TRBJ1-2; 12 nucleotides agree with TRBD1. The CDR3 contains 18 residues. Germline V CDR1 and CDR2: SGHRS, YFSETQ. The J segment lost 4 bases and the V segment lost 0 bases, leaving 10 bases of the junction unmatched. The CDR3, as DNA: TGCGCCAGCAGCTTGGGACCCGGGACAGGGGGCAATGGCTATGGCTACACCTTC. Its translation: CASSLGPGTGGNGYGYTF. Looking up the rest from reference TRBV5-1 and TRBJ1-2 gives the full variable domain: KAGVTQTPRYLIKTRGQQVTLSCSPISGHRSVSWYQQTPGQGLQFLFEYFSETQRNKGNFPGRFSGRQFSNSRSEMNVSTLELGDSALYLCASSLGPGTGGNGYGYTFGSGTRLTVV.

The CDR3 reads CASSSDRGEKLFF. The CDR3 DNA reads as TGTGCCAGCAGTTCGGACAGGGGGGAAAAACTGTTTTTT. The rearrangement uses TRBV12-3 or TRBV12-4 and TRBJ1-4; 10 nucleotides line up with TRBD1. The CDR3 covers 13 residues. V gave up 4 bases and J gave up 8 bases; unmatched junction bases: 1.

The chain is built from TRBV28 and TRBJ2-7; 10 bases are a match to TRBD2. CDR3 length: 15 amino acids. Germline CDR1 reads MDHEN; CDR2 reads SYDVKM. The J segment lost 4 bases and the V segment lost 5 bases, leaving 8 bases of the junction unmatched. The CDR3 coding sequence is TGTGCCAGCAGTATGCTAGCGGGAGTATTGTACGAGCAGTACTTC. Translation: CASSMLAGVLYEQYF.

This chain links TRBV4-1 with TRBJ1-6, with D possibly matching TRBD1 (5 bases). V was trimmed by 1 base and J by 1 base, leaving 8 bases between them. The length of the CDR3 is 16 residues. Germline V CDR1 and CDR2: MGHRA, YSYEKL. The CDR3 spells CASSQVPGSYNSPLHF. Written as DNA, the CDR3 is TGCGCCAGCAGCCAAGTGCCAGGGTCCTATAATTCACCCCTCCACTTT.

Written as DNA, the CDR3 is TGTGCCAGCTCCGGGGGCCAAGGGATAACTAATGAAAAACTGTTTTTT. Translated, it gives CASSGGQGITNEKLFF. The gene calls are TRBV18 and TRBJ1-4; tentatively, D is TRBD1 (6 bases). Trimming shortened V by 6 bases and J by 1 base, and 15 bases separated the two germline ends. The CDR3 length is 16 residues. Germline CDR1 KGHSH, CDR2 LQKENI.

The V call is TRBV30, the J call TRBJ1-1, with D possibly matching TRBD1 (6 bases). V shed 2 bases and J shed 7 bases, with 14 bases lying between them. Germline values: CDR1 GTSNPN, CDR2 SVGIG (reference sequence). This CDR3 has 13 residues. The CDR3 coding sequence is TGTGCCTGGAGTAAGAGGGGGGGTGATGAAGCTTTCTTT. Protein product: CAWSKRGGDEAFF.

This sequence joins TRBV7-3 and TRBJ1-1; 10 bases align to TRBD1. The germline gives CDR1 SGHTA, CDR2 FQGTGA. This CDR3 is built from 17 residues. The J segment lost 7 bases and the V segment lost 5 bases, leaving 16 bases of the junction unmatched. The CDR3 bases are TGTGCCAGCAGCATAGTAGGGACAGGGGCCCGTCTGGATGAAGCTTTCTTT. As protein: CASSIVGTGARLDEAFF.

The chain recombines TRBV27 with TRBJ1-2, with D possibly matching TRBD1 (5 bases). The V gene's germline CDR1 is MNHEY and CDR2 SMNVEV (reference sequence). The V end lost 4 bases, the J end lost 7 bases, and 13 bases lay between the germline ends. The CDR3 is made up of 13 amino acids. CDR3 bases: TGTGCCAGCAGTTCACCAGGGTTCACTGGCTACACCTTC. Protein: CASSSPGFTGYTF.

The chain combines TRBV4-3 with TRBJ2-1; D may be TRBD2 (6 bases). The CDR3 extends over 15 amino acids. Trimming removed 3 bases at V and 6 bases at J, with 15 bases between. Germline assignment: CDR1 LGHNA and CDR2 YSLEER. The CDR3 loop is CASSHRTGVGNEQFF. CDR3 bases: TGCGCCAGCAGCCACCGTACGGGAGTGGGCAATGAGCAGTTCTTC.

This sequence joins TRBV5-1 and TRBJ2-5, with TRBD1 matching 7 bases. This CDR3 is built from 15 residues. Germline V gives CDR1 SGHRS, CDR2 YFSETQ. After removal of 3 bases from V and 3 bases from J, the junction contained 8 bases not matched to a gene. In nucleotides, the CDR3 is TGCGCCAGCAGCTGGACCTCCGGGACAGAAGAGACCCAGTACTTC. As protein: CASSWTSGTEETQYF.

This chain uses TRBV13 with TRBJ2-1; the match to TRBD2 covers 11 bases. Trimming at V came to 3 bases and at J to 4 bases, leaving 5 bases not matched to a gene. The germline V gene encodes CDR1 PRHDT and CDR2 FYEKMQ (reference sequence). The CDR3 contains 16 residues. CDR3 sequence (DNA): TGTGCCAGCAGCTTGACGGGACTAGCGGCATACAATGAGCAGTTCTTC. This encodes CASSLTGLAAYNEQFF. The variable domain in full, with the rest retrieved from reference TRBV13 and TRBJ2-1, is AAGVIQSPRHLIKEKRETATLKCYPIPRHDTVYWYQQGPGQDPQFLISFYEKMQSDKGSIPDRFSAQQFSDYHSELNMSSLELGDSALYFCASSLTGLAAYNEQFFGPGTRLTVL.

V and J are TRBV11-2 and TRBJ1-1, with a weak D call TRBD1 (6 bases). CDR1 and CDR2 (germline): SGHAT, FQNNGV. V dropped 1 base and J dropped 6 bases, with 15 bases sitting between them. This CDR3 has 15 amino acids. The CDR3 region is CASSLASGDASEAFF. The DNA for the CDR3 is TGTGCCAGCAGCTTAGCTTCAGGGGATGCCTCTGAAGCTTTCTTT.

The V gene is TRBV6-5, the J gene TRBJ2-2, with 12 nucleotides matching TRBD2. CDR1 is MNHEY and CDR2 is SVGAGI in the germline V gene. CDR3 size: 16 residues. Trimming removed 2 bases from V and 3 bases from J; junction bases left unmatched: 1. This chain's CDR3 is CASSYRLAGDTGELFF. In nucleotides, the CDR3 is TGTGCCAGCAGTTACCGACTAGCGGGAGACACCGGGGAGCTGTTTTTT.

This clone was counted once. One end of the junction does not line up with germline, which may come from a read error. The V and J genes are TRBV24-1 and TRBJ2-7; weak D call: TRBD1 (5 bases). Germline assignment: CDR1 KGHDR and CDR2 SFDVKD. The CDR3 covers 13 residues. The CDR3 loop reads CATSDSTEYEQYF. In nucleotides, the CDR3 is TGTGCCACCAGTGATTCGACAGAATACGAACAGTACTTC.

J is TRBJ1-1 and V is TRBV14; 8 nucleotides line up with TRBD1. The CDR3 runs to 14 residues. Germline CDR1 and CDR2: SGHDN and FVKESK. V was clipped by 1 base and J by 4 bases; unmatched bases: 2. The CDR3 sequence is CASSQATGGTEAFF. CDR3 sequence (DNA): TGTGCCAGCAGCCAAGCCACAGGGGGCACTGAAGCTTTCTTT.

The chain has TRBV7-6 and TRBJ2-7, with TRBD2 as a possible D gene (6 bases). The CDR3 is made up of 16 amino acids. V was shortened by 5 bases and J by 1 base, with 18 bases between the two germline ends. Germline V gives CDR1 SGHVS, CDR2 FNYEAQ. The CDR3 sequence is CASSPGASRLSYEQYF. In DNA form, the CDR3 reads TGTGCCAGCAGCCCGGGAGCTAGTCGGCTATCCTACGAGCAGTACTTC.

This sequence joins TRBV12-3 or TRBV12-4 and TRBJ1-3; no firm D call. V lost 3 bases, J lost 4 bases, and 7 bases lay in between. CDR3 length equals 13 residues. CDR3 protein: CASSFDSGNTIYF. Written as DNA, the CDR3 is TGTGCCAGCAGTTTTGACTCCGGAAACACCATATATTTT.

This chain connects TRBV9 to TRBJ2-7; 10 positions agree with TRBD2. There are 15 residues in the CDR3. V trimming: 4 bases; J trimming: 2 bases; junction bases outside the gene matches: 6. From germline, CDR1 is SGDLS and CDR2 YYNGEE. The CDR3 sequence: CASSPRLAGAYEQYF. The CDR3 DNA follows: TGTGCCAGCAGCCCGAGACTAGCGGGCGCCTACGAGCAGTACTTC.

The chain links TRBV27 to TRBJ2-7; 11 nucleotides agree with TRBD2. Per the germline V gene, CDR1 is MNHEY and CDR2 is SMNVEV (reference sequence). The J segment lost 2 bases and the V segment lost 6 bases, leaving 3 bases of the junction unmatched. The CDR3 is 14 amino acids. The CDR3 nucleotides are TGTGCCAGCAGGCTAGCGGGAGGCCCCTACGAGCAGTACTTC. Its translation: CASRLAGGPYEQYF.

This clone was picked up a small number of times. The chain uses TRBV7-9 and TRBJ1-4; 8 bases are a match to TRBD1. The germline V gene encodes CDR1 SEHNR and CDR2 FQNEAQ (reference sequence). V lost 7 bases to trimming and J lost 3 bases; unmatched junction nucleotides: 7. This CDR3 region has 15 residues. CDR3 bases: TGTGCCAGCACGGGACAGGAGATATCTAATGAAAAACTGTTTTTT. As protein: CASTGQEISNEKLFF.